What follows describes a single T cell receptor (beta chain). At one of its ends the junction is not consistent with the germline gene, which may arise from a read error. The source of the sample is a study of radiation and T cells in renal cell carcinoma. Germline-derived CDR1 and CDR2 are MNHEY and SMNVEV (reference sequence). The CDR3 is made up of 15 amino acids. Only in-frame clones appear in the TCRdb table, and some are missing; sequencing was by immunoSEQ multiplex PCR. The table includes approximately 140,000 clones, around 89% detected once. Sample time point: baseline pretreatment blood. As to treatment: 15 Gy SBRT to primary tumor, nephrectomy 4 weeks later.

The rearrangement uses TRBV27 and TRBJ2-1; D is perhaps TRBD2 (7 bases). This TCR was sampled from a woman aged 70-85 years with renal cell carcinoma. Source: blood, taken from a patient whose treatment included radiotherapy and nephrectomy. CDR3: CATKGGGPAYNGQFF. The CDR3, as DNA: TGTGCCACCAAAGGGGGGGGGCCCGCCTACAATGGGCAGTTCTTC.